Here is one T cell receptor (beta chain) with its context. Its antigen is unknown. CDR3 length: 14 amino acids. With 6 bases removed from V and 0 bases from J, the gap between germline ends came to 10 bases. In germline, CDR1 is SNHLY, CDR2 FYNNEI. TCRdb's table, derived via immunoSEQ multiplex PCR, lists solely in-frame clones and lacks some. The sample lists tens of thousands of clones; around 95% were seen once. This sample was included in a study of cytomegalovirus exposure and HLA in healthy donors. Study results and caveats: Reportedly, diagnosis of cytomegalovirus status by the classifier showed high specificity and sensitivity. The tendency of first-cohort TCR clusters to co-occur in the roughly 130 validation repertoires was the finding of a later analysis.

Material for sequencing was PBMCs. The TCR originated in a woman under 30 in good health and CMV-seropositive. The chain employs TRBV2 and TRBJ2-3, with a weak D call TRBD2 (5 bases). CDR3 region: CASSPDWSTDTQYF. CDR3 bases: TGTGCCAGCAGCCCGGACTGGAGCACAGATACGCAGTATTTT.